Shown below are 8 T cell receptor beta chains from a single sample sequenced in a study of T-cell memory formation after mild COVID-19 (dated by TCRdb to 2020 to 2023). Libraries came from 5' RACE. TCRdb records Illumina NovaSeq 6000 as the sequencer. The public reads were run again by TCRdb, first through fastp at Q25 and then through MiXCR, and only productive beta chains were kept. Records with the same CDR3 protein are collapsed into one entry carrying the most frequent genes and DNA. Present in this sample are 350,000 or so distinct CDR3 sequences, approximately 13% of which were seen just once. The ten top clones hold about a fifth of the sample. Sequenced material: PBMCs or a T cell subset sorted from them (not recorded which). Receptor source: a man younger than 35 who had mild COVID-19 (a few samples of this study predate the infection). The sample titles of this study are shuffled in the database, so cell type and time point are left out; the donor was told from shared clones.

The CDR3 sequence: CASSLAPRAEQYF. In DNA, the CDR3 is TGTGCCAGCAGCTTAGCGCCCCGAGCCGAGCAGTACTTC. The rearrangement uses TRBV7-9 and TRBJ2-7; D call uncertain. V lost 0 bases to trimming and J lost 6 bases, with 9 bases between them. CDR3 length equals 13 residues. The V gene's germline CDR1 is SEHNR and CDR2 FQNEAQ (reference sequence).

The chain joins TRBV20-1 to TRBJ2-5; TRBD2 matches 8 bases. This CDR3 spans 15 amino acids. V lost 7 bases to trimming and J lost 2 bases; unmatched junction nucleotides: 12. Germline CDR1 and CDR2: DFQATT and SNEGSKA (reference sequence). The CDR3 DNA sequence: TGCAGTGGAGGGTTGCGGCGGGGGGATCAAGAGACCCAGTACTTC. This sequence encodes CSGGLRRGDQETQYF.

The chain recombines TRBV7-8 with TRBJ2-5; D is perhaps TRBD1 or TRBD2 (5 bases each). V lost 1 base to trimming and J lost 5 bases, with 17 bases between them. Germline V gene data show CDR1 as SGHVS and CDR2 as FQNEAQ. The CDR3 has 16 amino acids. The CDR3 DNA is TGTGCCAGCAGCTTAGGCTTGGGGGAGTTCGCGGAGACCCAGTACTTC. Protein product: CASSLGLGEFAETQYF.

At least ten counts were recorded for this clonotype. This rearrangement joins TRBV4-1 to TRBJ2-4; D may be TRBD1 (5 bases). The V gene's germline CDR1 is MGHRA and CDR2 YSYEKL. The V gene lost 0 bases and the J gene lost 0 bases, with 12 bases spanning the gap. CDR3 length: 17 amino acids. In nucleotides, the CDR3 is TGCGCCAGCAGCCAAGATCGGGCAGGGTTAGCCAAAAACATTCAGTACTTC. This codes for CASSQDRAGLAKNIQYF.

This clonotype has only a few counts. This chain connects TRBV7-8 to TRBJ1-5; 10 nucleotides align to TRBD1. J was trimmed by 3 bases and V by 3 bases; bases with no gene match: 8. The CDR3 consists of 17 residues. Germline V gives CDR1 SGHVS, CDR2 FQNEAQ. The CDR3: CASSFSTGGPFNQPQHF. CDR3 in DNA: TGTGCCAGCAGCTTCTCGACAGGGGGCCCTTTCAATCAGCCCCAGCATTTT.

This clonotype has a handful of counts. The chain joins TRBV4-3 to TRBJ2-7, with 7 bases fitting TRBD2. Germline V gene lookup returns CDR1 LGHNA and CDR2 YSLEER. This CDR3 comprises 16 residues. Trimming cost V 1 base and J 0 bases; bases outside gene matches: 6. CDR3 nucleotide sequence: TGCGCCAGCAGCCAAGGGTCCGGGGGGAGCTCCTACGAGCAGTACTTC. Its translation: CASSQGSGGSSYEQYF.

Only a few counts were recorded for this clonotype. The chain employs TRBV20-1 and TRBJ1-2, with D possibly being TRBD1 (6 bases). The CDR3 has 15 amino acids. Germline V lookup: CDR1 DFQATT, CDR2 SNEGSKA (reference sequence). V shed 0 bases and J shed 1 base, with 12 bases lying between them. CDR3 in DNA: TGCAGTGCTAGAGACGGGGGCAGACTTAACTATGGCTACACCTTC. Its protein product is CSARDGGRLNYGYTF.

This clonotype was counted a few times. V usage is TRBV6-2 or TRBV6-3 and J usage is TRBJ2-3; 8 positions agree with TRBD2. The CDR3 length is 19 residues. Germline trimming cut 0 bases from V and 5 bases from J; bases unmatched to any gene: 16. The V gene's germline CDR1 is MNHEY and CDR2 SVGEGT. The CDR3 loop is CASSYSTSGDVIQIDTQYF. In DNA form, the CDR3 reads TGTGCCAGCAGTTACTCTACTAGCGGTGACGTTATCCAGATAGATACGCAGTATTTT.